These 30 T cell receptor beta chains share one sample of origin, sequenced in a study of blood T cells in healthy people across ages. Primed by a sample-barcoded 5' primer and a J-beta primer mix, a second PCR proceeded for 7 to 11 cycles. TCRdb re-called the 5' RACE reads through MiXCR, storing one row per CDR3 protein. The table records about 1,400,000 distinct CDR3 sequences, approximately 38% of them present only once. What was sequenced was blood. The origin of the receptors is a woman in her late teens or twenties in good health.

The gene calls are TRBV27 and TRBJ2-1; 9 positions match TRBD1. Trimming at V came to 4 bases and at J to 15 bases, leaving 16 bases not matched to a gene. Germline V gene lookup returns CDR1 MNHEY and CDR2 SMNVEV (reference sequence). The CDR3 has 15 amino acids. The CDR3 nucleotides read TGTGCCAGCAGTTCCCGACAGGGGGTAGCGGGCGAAATGTTCTTC. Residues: CASSSRQGVAGEMFF.

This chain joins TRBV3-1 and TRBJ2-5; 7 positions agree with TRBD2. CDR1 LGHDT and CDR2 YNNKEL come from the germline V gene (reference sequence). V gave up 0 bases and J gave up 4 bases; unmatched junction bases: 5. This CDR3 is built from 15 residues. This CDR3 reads CASSQDLVAGETQYF. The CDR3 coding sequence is TGTGCCAGCAGCCAAGATCTAGTAGCGGGAGAGACCCAGTACTTC.

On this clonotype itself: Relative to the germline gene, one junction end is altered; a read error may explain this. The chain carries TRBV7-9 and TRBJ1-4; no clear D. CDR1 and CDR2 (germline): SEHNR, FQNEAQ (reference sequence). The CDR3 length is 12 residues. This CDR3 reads CAGRPQLEKLFF. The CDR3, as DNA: TGTGCCGGCAGACCACAGCTCGAAAAACTGTTTTTT.

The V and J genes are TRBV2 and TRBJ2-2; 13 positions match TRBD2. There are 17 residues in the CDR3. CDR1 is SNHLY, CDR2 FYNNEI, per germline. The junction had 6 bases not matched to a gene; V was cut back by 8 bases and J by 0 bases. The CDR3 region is CASWTSGGSANTGELFF. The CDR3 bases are TGTGCCAGCTGGACTAGCGGGGGATCAGCGAACACCGGGGAGCTGTTTTTT.

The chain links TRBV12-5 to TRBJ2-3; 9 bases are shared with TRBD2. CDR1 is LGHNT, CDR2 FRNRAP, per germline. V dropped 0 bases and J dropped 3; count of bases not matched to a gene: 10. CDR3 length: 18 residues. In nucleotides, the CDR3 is TGTGCTAGTGGTTTGGTAGAAAAGGCGGGGGGGCGGACAGATACGCAGTATTTT. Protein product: CASGLVEKAGGRTDTQYF.

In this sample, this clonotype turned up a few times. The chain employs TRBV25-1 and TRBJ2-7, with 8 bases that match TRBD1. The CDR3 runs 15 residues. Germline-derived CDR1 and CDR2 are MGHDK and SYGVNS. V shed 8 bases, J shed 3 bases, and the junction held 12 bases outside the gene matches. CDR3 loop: CASGRVRQGFYEQYF. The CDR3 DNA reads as TGTGCCAGCGGACGGGTGAGACAGGGGTTCTACGAGCAGTACTTC.

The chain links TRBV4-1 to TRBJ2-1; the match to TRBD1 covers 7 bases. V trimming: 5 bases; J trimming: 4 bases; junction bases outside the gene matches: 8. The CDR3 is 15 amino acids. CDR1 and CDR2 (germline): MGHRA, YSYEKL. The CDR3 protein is CASSMVQGSYNEQFF. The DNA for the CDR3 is TGCGCCAGCAGCATGGTACAGGGGTCATACAATGAGCAGTTCTTC.

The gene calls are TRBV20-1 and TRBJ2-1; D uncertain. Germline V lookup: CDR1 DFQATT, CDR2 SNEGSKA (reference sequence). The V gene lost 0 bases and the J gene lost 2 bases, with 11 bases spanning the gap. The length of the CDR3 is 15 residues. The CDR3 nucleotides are TGCAGTGCTAGAGAACGAGGTGGGCCCTACAATGAGCAGTTCTTC. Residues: CSARERGGPYNEQFF.

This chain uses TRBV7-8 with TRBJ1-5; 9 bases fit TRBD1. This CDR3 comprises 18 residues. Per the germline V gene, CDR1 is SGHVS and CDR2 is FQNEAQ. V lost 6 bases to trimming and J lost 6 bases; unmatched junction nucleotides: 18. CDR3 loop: CASSNAGPGTGFFQPQHF. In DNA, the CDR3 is TGTGCCAGCAGTAATGCCGGACCCGGGACAGGGTTTTTTCAGCCCCAGCATTTT.

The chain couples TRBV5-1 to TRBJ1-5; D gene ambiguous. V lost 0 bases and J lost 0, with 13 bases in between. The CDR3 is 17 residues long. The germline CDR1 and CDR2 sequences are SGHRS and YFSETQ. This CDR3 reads CASSLAGGRISNQPQHF. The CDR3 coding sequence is TGCGCCAGCAGCTTGGCCGGCGGACGTATTAGCAATCAGCCCCAGCATTTT.

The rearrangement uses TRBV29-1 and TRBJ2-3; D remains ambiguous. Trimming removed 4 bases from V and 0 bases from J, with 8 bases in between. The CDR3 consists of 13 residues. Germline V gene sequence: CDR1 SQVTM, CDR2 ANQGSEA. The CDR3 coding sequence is TGCAGCGTTGGACTCTTTAGCACAGATACGCAGTATTTT. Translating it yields CSVGLFSTDTQYF.

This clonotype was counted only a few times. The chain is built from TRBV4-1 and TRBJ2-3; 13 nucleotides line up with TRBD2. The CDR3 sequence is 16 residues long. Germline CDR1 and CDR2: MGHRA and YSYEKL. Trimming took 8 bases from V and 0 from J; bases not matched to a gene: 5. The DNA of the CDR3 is TGCGCCAGCCTACGGGGACTAGCGGGAAGCACAGATACGCAGTATTTT. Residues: CASLRGLAGSTDTQYF.

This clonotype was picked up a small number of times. CDR3 coding DNA: TGTGCCAGCAGCGCCTGGGTGGAGGCAACTAATGAAAAACTGTTTTTT. Translated, it gives CASSAWVEATNEKLFF. This chain joins TRBV7-9 and TRBJ1-4; D ambiguous. This CDR3 is built from 16 residues. Germline CDR1 is SEHNR and CDR2 is FQNEAQ (reference sequence). V shed 5 bases and J shed 0 bases, with 13 bases lying between them.

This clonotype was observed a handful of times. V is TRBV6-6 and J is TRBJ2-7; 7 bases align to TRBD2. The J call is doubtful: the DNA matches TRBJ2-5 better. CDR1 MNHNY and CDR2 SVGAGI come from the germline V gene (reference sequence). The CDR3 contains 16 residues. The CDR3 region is CASSYFASGTKETQYF. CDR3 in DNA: TGTGCCAGCAGTTACTTCGCTAGCGGCACAAAAGAGACCCAGTACTTC.

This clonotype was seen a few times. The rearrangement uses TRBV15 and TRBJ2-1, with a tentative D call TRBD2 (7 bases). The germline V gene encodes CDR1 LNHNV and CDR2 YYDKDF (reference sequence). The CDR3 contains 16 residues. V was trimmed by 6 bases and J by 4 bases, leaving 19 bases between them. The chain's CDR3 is CATSNTGGHLYNEQFF. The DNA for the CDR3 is TGTGCCACCAGTAATACGGGGGGACACCTTTACAATGAGCAGTTCTTC.

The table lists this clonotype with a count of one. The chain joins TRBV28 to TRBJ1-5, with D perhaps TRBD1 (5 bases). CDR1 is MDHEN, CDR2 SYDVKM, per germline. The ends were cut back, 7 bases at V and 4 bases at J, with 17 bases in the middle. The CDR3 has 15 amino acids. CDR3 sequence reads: CASTLKGARNQPQHF. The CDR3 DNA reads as TGTGCCAGCACCCTAAAAGGGGCGCGTAATCAGCCCCAGCATTTT.

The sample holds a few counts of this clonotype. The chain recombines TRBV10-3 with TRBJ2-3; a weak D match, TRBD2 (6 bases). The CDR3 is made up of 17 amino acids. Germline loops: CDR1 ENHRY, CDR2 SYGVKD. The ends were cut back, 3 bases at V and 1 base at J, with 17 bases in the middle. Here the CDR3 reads CAISDLERAGGTDTQYF. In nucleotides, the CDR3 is TGTGCCATCAGTGACCTGGAGCGGGCTGGGGGCACAGATACGCAGTATTTT.

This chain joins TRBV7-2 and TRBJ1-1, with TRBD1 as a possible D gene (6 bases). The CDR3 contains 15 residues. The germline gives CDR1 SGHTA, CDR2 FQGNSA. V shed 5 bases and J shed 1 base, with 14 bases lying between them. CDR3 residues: CASSTETGTNTEAFF. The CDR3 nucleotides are TGTGCCAGCAGCACCGAAACAGGGACGAACACTGAAGCTTTCTTT.

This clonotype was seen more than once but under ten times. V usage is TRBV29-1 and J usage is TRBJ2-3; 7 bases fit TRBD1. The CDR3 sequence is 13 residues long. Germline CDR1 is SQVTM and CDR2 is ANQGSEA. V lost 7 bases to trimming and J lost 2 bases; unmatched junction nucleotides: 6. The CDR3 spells CSAGQAHTDTQYF. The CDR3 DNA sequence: TGCAGCGCCGGACAGGCCCACACAGATACGCAGTATTTT.

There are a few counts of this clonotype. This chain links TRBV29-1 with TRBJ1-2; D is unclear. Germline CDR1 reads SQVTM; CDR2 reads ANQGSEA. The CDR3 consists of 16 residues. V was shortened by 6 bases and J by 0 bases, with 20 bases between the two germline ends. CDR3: CSVHQGEGPANYGYTF. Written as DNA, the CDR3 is TGCAGCGTCCACCAAGGAGAAGGTCCAGCTAACTATGGCTACACCTTC. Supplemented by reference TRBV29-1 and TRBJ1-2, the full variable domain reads SAVISQKPSRDICQRGTSLTIQCQVDSQVTMMFWYRQQPGQSLTLIATANQGSEATYESGFVIDKFPISRPNLTFSTLTVSNMSPEDSSIYLCSVHQGEGPANYGYTFGSGTRLTVV.

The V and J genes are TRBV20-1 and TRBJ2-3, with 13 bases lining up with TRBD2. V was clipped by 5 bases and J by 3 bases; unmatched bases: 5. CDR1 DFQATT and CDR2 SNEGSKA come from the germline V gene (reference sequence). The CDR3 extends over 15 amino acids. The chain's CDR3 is CSARGLAGQTDTQYF. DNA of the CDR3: TGCAGTGCTCGGGGACTAGCGGGGCAAACAGATACGCAGTATTTT.

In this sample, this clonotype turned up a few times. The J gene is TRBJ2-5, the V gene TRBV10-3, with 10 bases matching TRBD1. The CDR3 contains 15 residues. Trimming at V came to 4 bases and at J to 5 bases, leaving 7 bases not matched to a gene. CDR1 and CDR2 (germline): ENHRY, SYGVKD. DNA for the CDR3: TGTGCCATCAGTGCGGGACAGGGGAGTAGTGAGACCCAGTACTTC. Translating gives CAISAGQGSSETQYF.

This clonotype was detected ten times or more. CDR3 in amino acids: CSVGQNQQETQYF. CDR3 bases: TGCAGCGTAGGACAGAATCAACAAGAGACCCAGTACTTC. This chain uses TRBV29-1 with TRBJ2-5; D perhaps matches TRBD1 (6 bases). The CDR3 extends over 13 amino acids. V was clipped by 6 bases and J by 2 bases, with 13 bases between them. Germline loops: CDR1 SQVTM, CDR2 ANQGSEA.

The CDR3 region has the DNA TGTGCCAGCAGCTTTCCCGGGACAGAGAACACTGAAGCTTTCTTT. Its translation is CASSFPGTENTEAFF. The chain has TRBV7-9 and TRBJ1-1; TRBD1 matches at 7 bases. Germline CDR1 is SEHNR and CDR2 is FQNEAQ (reference sequence). Germline trimming cut 3 bases from V and 1 base from J; bases unmatched to any gene: 5. The CDR3 spans 15 residues.

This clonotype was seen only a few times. The CDR3 here is CASSSTQNNEQFF. The DNA for the CDR3 is TGTGCCAGCAGTTCGACACAAAACAATGAGCAGTTCTTC. J is TRBJ2-1 and V is TRBV6-2 or TRBV6-3; no clear D. Trimming pared 4 bases from V and 5 bases from J, leaving 9 bases between. The germline V gene encodes CDR1 MNHEY and CDR2 SVGEGT. The CDR3 extends over 13 amino acids.

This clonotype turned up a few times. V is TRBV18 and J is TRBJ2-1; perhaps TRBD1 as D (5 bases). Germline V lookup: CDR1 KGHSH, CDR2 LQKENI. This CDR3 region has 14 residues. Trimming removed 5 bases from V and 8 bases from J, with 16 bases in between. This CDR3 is CASSLGVVRDEQFF. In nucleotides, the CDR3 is TGTGCCAGCTCATTAGGGGTAGTCCGGGATGAGCAGTTCTTC. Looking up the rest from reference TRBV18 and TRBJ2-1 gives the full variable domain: NAGVMQNPRHLVRRRGQEARLRCSPMKGHSHVYWYRQLPEEGLKFMVYLQKENIIDESGMPKERFSAEFPKEGPSILRIQQVVRGDSAAYFCASSLGVVRDEQFFGPGTRLTVL.

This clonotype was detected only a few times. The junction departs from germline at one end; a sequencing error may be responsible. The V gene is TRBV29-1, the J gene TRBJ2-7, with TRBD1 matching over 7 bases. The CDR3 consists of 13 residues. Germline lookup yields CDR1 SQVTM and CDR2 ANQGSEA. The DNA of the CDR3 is TGCAGCGTTGAAAGCGACAGGGCGTACGTGCAGTACTTC. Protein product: CSVESDRAYVQYF.

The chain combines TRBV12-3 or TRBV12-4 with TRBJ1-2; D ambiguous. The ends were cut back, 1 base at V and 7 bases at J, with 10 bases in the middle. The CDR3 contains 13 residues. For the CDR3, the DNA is TGTGCCAGCAGTTTAGGGGCGGCGAGTGGCTACACCTTC. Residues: CASSLGAASGYTF.

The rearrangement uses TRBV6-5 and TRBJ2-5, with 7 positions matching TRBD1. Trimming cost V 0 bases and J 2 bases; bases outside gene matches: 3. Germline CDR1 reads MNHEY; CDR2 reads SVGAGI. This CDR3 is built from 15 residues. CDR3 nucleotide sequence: TGTGCCAGCAGTTACTCGGGACAGCGACAAGAGACCCAGTACTTC. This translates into CASSYSGQRQETQYF.

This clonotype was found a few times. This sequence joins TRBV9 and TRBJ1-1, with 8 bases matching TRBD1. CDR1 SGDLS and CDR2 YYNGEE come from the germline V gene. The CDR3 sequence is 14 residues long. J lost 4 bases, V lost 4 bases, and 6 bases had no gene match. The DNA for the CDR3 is TGTGCCAGCAGCCCGAAGGACAGGGTCACTGAAGCTTTCTTT. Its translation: CASSPKDRVTEAFF.